This passage covers 25 T cell receptor beta chains from one sample sequenced in a study of T cell changes during pregnancy in multiple sclerosis. Repertoires were generated with immunoSEQ multiplex PCR, while TCRdb's copy carries only in-frame clones and drops some. The data contain 120,000 or so clones, approximately 94% of them seen just once; the ten biggest clones take up under 7%. The input for sequencing was peripheral blood, taken before pregnancy. Receptors were obtained from a female donor with multiple sclerosis, enrolled in a pregnancy study.

The rearrangement joins TRBV5-4 to TRBJ2-5; 9 bases map to TRBD1. V gave up 4 bases and J gave up 4 bases; unmatched junction bases: 14. The CDR3 loop spans 17 amino acids. The V gene's germline CDR1 is SGHNT and CDR2 YYREEE (reference sequence). In DNA, the CDR3 is TGTGCCAGCAGCCCCACACTCGGGACAGGGTACGGAGAGACCCAGTACTTC. It is translated as CASSPTLGTGYGETQYF.

This chain joins TRBV6-5 and TRBJ2-5; 10 nucleotides align to TRBD1. CDR3 length equals 15 residues. With V trimmed by 8 bases and J by 2 bases, 8 bases remained unmatched. The V gene's germline CDR1 is MNHEY and CDR2 SVGAGI. CDR3 protein: CASSSRDRGQETQYF. CDR3 coding DNA: TGTGCCAGCTCATCCCGGGACAGGGGACAAGAGACCCAGTACTTC.

The chain links TRBV2 to TRBJ2-7, with D tentatively TRBD1 (6 bases). This CDR3 is 12 amino acids long. Trimming removed 11 bases from V and 6 bases from J, with 17 bases in between. CDR1 and CDR2 (germline): SNHLY, FYNNEI. In DNA, the CDR3 is TGTGCCGAGCAGGGGTCGGTAGGCGAGCAGTACTTC. It specifies CAEQGSVGEQYF. Full variable domain (outside the CDR3, taken from reference TRBV2 and TRBJ2-7): EPEVTQTPSHQVTQMGQEVILRCVPISNHLYFYWYRQILGQKVEFLVSFYNNEISEKSEIFDDQFSVERPDGSNFTLKIRSTKLEDSAMYFCAEQGSVGEQYFGPGTRLTVT.

The CDR3 loop is CASSLGLHSYEQYF. CDR3 in DNA: TGCGCCAGCAGCTTGGGGCTCCACTCCTACGAGCAGTACTTC. The chain joins TRBV5-1 to TRBJ2-7; D unclear. The CDR3 covers 14 residues. V shed 0 bases and J shed 0 bases, with 7 bases lying between them. The germline CDR1 and CDR2 sequences are SGHRS and YFSETQ.

The V and J genes are TRBV13 and TRBJ2-2; possible D gene TRBD1, 5 bases. The CDR3 extends over 15 amino acids. Trimming shortened V by 3 bases and J by 1 base, and 9 bases separated the two germline ends. Germline lookup yields CDR1 PRHDT and CDR2 FYEKMQ (reference sequence). Here the CDR3 reads CASSFPTENTGELFF. The DNA for the CDR3 is TGTGCCAGCAGCTTCCCGACAGAGAACACCGGGGAGCTGTTTTTT.

The J gene is TRBJ2-3, the V gene TRBV7-9; TRBD2 is a possible D gene (6 bases). V was shortened by 2 bases and J by 2 bases, with 14 bases between the two germline ends. The CDR3 is 16 residues long. Germline values: CDR1 SEHNR, CDR2 FQNEAQ (reference sequence). CDR3 region: CASSLRAGSSTDTQYF. DNA of the CDR3: TGTGCCAGCAGCTTACGAGCGGGCTCTTCCACAGATACGCAGTATTTT.

The chain combines TRBV19 with TRBJ1-4; D is uncertain. The CDR3 contains 14 residues. The germline gives CDR1 LNHDA, CDR2 SQIVND (reference sequence). Trimming removed 5 bases from V and 5 bases from J, with 12 bases in between. Here the CDR3 DNA reads TGTGCCAGTAGTTCTCCTCCGGGAAATGAAAAACTGTTTTTT. Translated, it gives CASSSPPGNEKLFF. The full variable domain, in which reference TRBV19 and TRBJ1-4 provide the parts outside the CDR3, is DGGITQSPKYLFRKEGQNVTLSCEQNLNHDAMYWYRQDPGQGLRLIYYSQIVNDFQKGDIAEGYSVSREKKESFPLTVTSAQKNPTAFYLCASSSPPGNEKLFFGSGTQLSVL.

The chain combines TRBV11-2 with TRBJ2-1, with D unclear. Deletions cut 3 bases from V and 4 bases from J, with 10 bases between. Germline-derived CDR1 and CDR2 are SGHAT and FQNNGV. This CDR3 has 14 residues. CDR3 region: CASSFLSLYNEQFF. For the CDR3, the DNA is TGTGCCAGCAGCTTCCTTAGCTTATACAATGAGCAGTTCTTC.

The rearrangement uses TRBV2 and TRBJ2-7; weak D call: TRBD2 (5 bases). Germline assignment: CDR1 SNHLY and CDR2 FYNNEI. There are 14 residues in the CDR3. The V gene lost 1 base and the J gene lost 2 bases, with 9 bases spanning the gap. The CDR3 DNA reads as TGTGCCAGCAGTGAAGGTCGAGGGACCTACGAGCAGTACTTC. Translating it yields CASSEGRGTYEQYF.

This chain joins TRBV5-1 and TRBJ1-4; TRBD1 matches 8 bases. The CDR3 contains 14 residues. V trimming: 4 bases; J trimming: 8 bases; junction bases outside the gene matches: 7. The germline CDR1 and CDR2 sequences are SGHRS and YFSETQ. The CDR3 bases are TGCGCCAGCAGCAAGGACAGGGTGGGGGAAAAACTGTTTTTT. It encodes CASSKDRVGEKLFF. Variable domain in full (rest from reference TRBV5-1 and TRBJ1-4): KAGVTQTPRYLIKTRGQQVTLSCSPISGHRSVSWYQQTPGQGLQFLFEYFSETQRNKGNFPGRFSGRQFSNSRSEMNVSTLELGDSALYLCASSKDRVGEKLFFGSGTQLSVL.

The genes are TRBV25-1 and TRBJ2-1, with D tentatively TRBD1 (6 bases). From germline, CDR1 is MGHDK and CDR2 SYGVNS. Trimming removed 9 bases at V and 8 bases at J, with 20 bases between. The CDR3 runs to 14 residues. The CDR3 here is CASSGTPKGYEQFF. The CDR3 DNA is TGTGCCAGTTCCGGGACACCCAAGGGCTATGAGCAGTTCTTC.

The rearrangement uses TRBV30 and TRBJ2-5; D unresolved. This CDR3 comprises 14 residues. Trimming shortened V by 5 bases and J by 2 bases, and 15 bases separated the two germline ends. The germline gives CDR1 GTSNPN, CDR2 SVGIG (reference sequence). This chain's CDR3 is CAWDIPPRQETQYF. CDR3 nucleotide sequence: TGTGCCTGGGATATACCTCCCAGACAAGAGACCCAGTACTTC.

V and J are TRBV5-4 and TRBJ2-1; 7 bases align to TRBD1. The CDR3 has 14 amino acids. J gave up 7 bases and V 9 bases, and 13 bases lay outside the gene matches. Per germline, CDR1 SGHNT and CDR2 YYREEE (reference sequence). This CDR3 is CATLVTGTKNEQFF. In DNA, the CDR3 is TGTGCCACCCTGGTGACAGGGACGAAAAATGAGCAGTTCTTC.

The table lists this clone with a count of one. This chain uses TRBV7-2 with TRBJ1-2; 7 bases fit TRBD1. The CDR3 is 17 amino acids. Trimming cost V 2 bases and J 8 bases; bases outside gene matches: 17. Germline V gives CDR1 SGHTA, CDR2 FQGNSA. CDR3 coding DNA: TGTGCCAGCAGCTTAAGGGCCGGGACAGCGGCGGTTTGGGGCTACACCTTC. Protein: CASSLRAGTAAVWGYTF.

The chain is built from TRBV5-1 and TRBJ2-1, with a weak D call TRBD2 (5 bases). Trimming cost V 4 bases and J 0 bases, with 11 bases left between them. Looked up from germline, CDR1 is SGHRS and CDR2 is YFSETQ. The CDR3 is 15 amino acids. The CDR3 is CASSVRESSYNEQFF. The CDR3 nucleotides are TGCGCCAGCAGCGTACGGGAATCCTCCTACAATGAGCAGTTCTTC.

The chain has TRBV2 and TRBJ2-2; 8 bases match TRBD2. The CDR3 spans 14 residues. V lost 8 bases, J lost 3 bases, and 5 bases stayed unmatched. CDR1 and CDR2 from the germline V gene are SNHLY and FYNNEI. The CDR3 protein is CASVVAGYTGELFF. The CDR3 DNA reads TGTGCCAGCGTGGTAGCGGGATACACCGGGGAGCTGTTTTTT.

Only a few counts were recorded for this clone. This rearrangement joins TRBV18 to TRBJ1-1, with 10 bases that match TRBD1. The CDR3 contains 14 residues. Per germline, CDR1 KGHSH and CDR2 LQKENI. The ends lost 3 bases at V and 6 bases at J; junction bases unmatched: 4. The CDR3 DNA is TGTGCCAGCTCACCGCTAGGACAGGGGGCTGAAGCTTTCTTT. This translates into CASSPLGQGAEAFF.

The chain couples TRBV30 to TRBJ2-5; D gene uncertain. The CDR3 sequence is 11 residues long. Looked up from germline, CDR1 is GTSNPN and CDR2 is SVGIG (reference sequence). The V end lost 2 bases, the J end lost 4 bases, and 5 bases lay between the germline ends. The CDR3 protein is CAWSPRETQYF. CDR3 DNA sequence: TGTGCCTGGAGTCCCCGAGAGACCCAGTACTTC.

The J gene is TRBJ1-4, the V gene TRBV9, with TRBD1 as a possible D gene (5 bases). This CDR3 contains 14 residues. Trimming removed 3 bases from V and 8 bases from J, with 14 bases in between. Germline CDR1 reads SGDLS; CDR2 reads YYNGEE. The DNA for the CDR3 is TGTGCCAGCAGCGCCGGGACTCCCGGAGAAAAACTGTTTTTT. Encoded protein: CASSAGTPGEKLFF.

This sequence joins TRBV5-1 and TRBJ2-6, with TRBD1 identical over 7 bases. V shed 0 bases, J shed 0 bases, and the junction held 3 bases outside the gene matches. The CDR3 runs 17 residues. CDR1 and CDR2 (germline): SGHRS, YFSETQ. The CDR3 DNA is TGCGCCAGCAGCTTGGGGGGACAGAGCTCTGGGGCCAACGTCCTGACTTTC. Translation: CASSLGGQSSGANVLTF.

This rearrangement joins TRBV5-1 to TRBJ1-4; D ambiguous. The germline V and J ends were trimmed by 4 bases and 1 base, with 14 bases remaining between them. The CDR3 sequence is 16 residues long. Germline V gene lookup returns CDR1 SGHRS and CDR2 YFSETQ. This chain's CDR3 is CASSPLGGETNEKLFF. The CDR3 nucleotides are TGCGCCAGCAGCCCCCTAGGCGGGGAAACTAATGAAAAACTGTTTTTT.

In this sample, this clone turned up once. The chain joins TRBV6-1 to TRBJ1-4; a weak D match, TRBD1 (5 bases). Trimming stripped 1 base from V and 8 bases from J, with 17 bases between. The germline V gene has CDR1 MNHNS and CDR2 SASEGT. The CDR3 runs to 16 residues. CDR3 DNA: TGTGCCAGCAGTGAAGTGGGGGGAACGACTGTCGAAAAACTGTTTTTT. As protein: CASSEVGGTTVEKLFF.

The V and J genes are TRBV11-2 and TRBJ2-7; 12 nucleotides agree with TRBD2. CDR3 length: 16 residues. With 4 bases clipped from V and 5 bases from J, the junction kept 9 bases outside the gene matches. Germline V gene data show CDR1 as SGHAT and CDR2 as FQNNGV. The CDR3 region is CASSSLLAGGRDEQYF. Here the CDR3 DNA reads TGTGCCAGCAGCTCCCTTCTAGCGGGAGGGAGGGACGAGCAGTACTTC.

The chain joins TRBV10-1 to TRBJ1-2; unclear D gene. CDR3 size: 13 residues. CDR1 and CDR2 (germline): WNHNN, SYGVQD (reference sequence). V was shortened by 3 bases and J by 7 bases, with 12 bases between the two germline ends. The CDR3 nucleotides are TGCGCCAGCAGTGAAACGGCGACAACTGGCTACACCTTC. It yields the protein CASSETATTGYTF.

The genes are TRBV2 and TRBJ2-3, with a weak D call TRBD1 (7 bases). Between the trimmed V and J ends, which lost 2 bases and 3 bases, there was a span of 15 bases. The CDR3 consists of 16 residues. Germline lookup yields CDR1 SNHLY and CDR2 FYNNEI. CDR3 in DNA: TGTGCCAGCAGTGAAACAGGGGACTCCTATACAGATACGCAGTATTTT. This gives the protein CASSETGDSYTDTQYF.